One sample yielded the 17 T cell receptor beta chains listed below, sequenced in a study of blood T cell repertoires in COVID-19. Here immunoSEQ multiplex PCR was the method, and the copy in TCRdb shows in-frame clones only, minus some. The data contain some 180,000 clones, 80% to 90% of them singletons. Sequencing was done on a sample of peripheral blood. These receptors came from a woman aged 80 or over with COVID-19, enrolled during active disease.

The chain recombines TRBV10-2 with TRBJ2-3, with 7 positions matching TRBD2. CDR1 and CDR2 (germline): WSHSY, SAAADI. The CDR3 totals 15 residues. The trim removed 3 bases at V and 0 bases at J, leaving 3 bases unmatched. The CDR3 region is CASSDGTTSTDTQYF. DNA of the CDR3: TGCGCCAGCAGTGATGGGACTACTAGCACAGATACGCAGTATTTT.

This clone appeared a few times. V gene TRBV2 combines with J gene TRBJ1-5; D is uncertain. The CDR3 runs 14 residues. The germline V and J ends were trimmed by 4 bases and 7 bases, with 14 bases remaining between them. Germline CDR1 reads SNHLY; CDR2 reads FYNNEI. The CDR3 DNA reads TGTGCCAGCAGTGGGCGGGTAGCGGGACAGCCCCAGCATTTT. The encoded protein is CASSGRVAGQPQHF.

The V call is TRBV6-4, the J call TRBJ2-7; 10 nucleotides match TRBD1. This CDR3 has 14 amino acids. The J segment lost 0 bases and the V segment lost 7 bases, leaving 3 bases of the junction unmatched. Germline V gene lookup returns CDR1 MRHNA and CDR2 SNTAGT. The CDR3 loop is CASIRTGGSYEQYF. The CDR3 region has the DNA TGTGCCAGCATCCGGACAGGGGGCTCCTACGAGCAGTACTTC.

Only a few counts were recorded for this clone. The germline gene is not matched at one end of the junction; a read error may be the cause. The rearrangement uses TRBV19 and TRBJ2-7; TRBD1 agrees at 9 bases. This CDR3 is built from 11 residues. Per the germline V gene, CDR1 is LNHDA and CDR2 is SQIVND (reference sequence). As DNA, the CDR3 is TGCGGCGACAGGGGGGAATACGAGCAGTACTTC. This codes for CGDRGEYEQYF.

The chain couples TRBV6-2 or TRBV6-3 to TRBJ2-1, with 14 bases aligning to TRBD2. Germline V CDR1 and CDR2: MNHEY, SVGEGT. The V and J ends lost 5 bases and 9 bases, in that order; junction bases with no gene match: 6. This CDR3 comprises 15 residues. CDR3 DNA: TGTGCCAGCAGTAAGACTAGCGGGAGGGTGGGTGAGCAGTTCTTC. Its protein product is CASSKTSGRVGEQFF.

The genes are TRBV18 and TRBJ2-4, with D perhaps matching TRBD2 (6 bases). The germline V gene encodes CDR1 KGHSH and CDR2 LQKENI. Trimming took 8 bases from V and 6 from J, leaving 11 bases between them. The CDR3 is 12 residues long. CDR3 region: CASTTEGNIQYF. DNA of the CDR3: TGTGCCAGCACGACGGAGGGAAACATTCAGTACTTC.

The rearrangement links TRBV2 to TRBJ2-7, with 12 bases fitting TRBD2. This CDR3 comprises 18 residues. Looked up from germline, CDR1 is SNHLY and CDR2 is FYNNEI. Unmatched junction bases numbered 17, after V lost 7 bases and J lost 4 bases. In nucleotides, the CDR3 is TGTGCCAGCACAAGGCGCGGACTAGCGGGGCTAGGGTCGTACGAGCAGTACTTC. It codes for CASTRRGLAGLGSYEQYF. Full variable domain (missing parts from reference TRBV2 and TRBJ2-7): EPEVTQTPSHQVTQMGQEVILRCVPISNHLYFYWYRQILGQKVEFLVSFYNNEISEKSEIFDDQFSVERPDGSNFTLKIRSTKLEDSAMYFCASTRRGLAGLGSYEQYFGPGTRLTVT.

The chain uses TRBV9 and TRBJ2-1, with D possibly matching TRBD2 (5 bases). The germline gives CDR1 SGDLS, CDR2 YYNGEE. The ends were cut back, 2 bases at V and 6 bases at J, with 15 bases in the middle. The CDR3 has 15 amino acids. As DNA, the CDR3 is TGTGCCAGCAGCGTTCGGGATCCCATCAGCAATGAGCAGTTCTTC. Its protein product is CASSVRDPISNEQFF.

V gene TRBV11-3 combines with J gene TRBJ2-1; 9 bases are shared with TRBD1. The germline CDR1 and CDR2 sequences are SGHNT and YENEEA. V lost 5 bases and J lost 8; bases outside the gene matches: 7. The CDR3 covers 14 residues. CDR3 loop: CASSPTGGSYEQFF. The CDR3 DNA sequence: TGTGCCAGCAGCCCGACAGGGGGTAGCTATGAGCAGTTCTTC.

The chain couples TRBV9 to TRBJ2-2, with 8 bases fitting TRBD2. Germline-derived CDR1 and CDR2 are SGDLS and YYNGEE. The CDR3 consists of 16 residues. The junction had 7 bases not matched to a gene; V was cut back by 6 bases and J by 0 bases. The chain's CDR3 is CASTPFGGANTGELFF. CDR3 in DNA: TGTGCCAGCACCCCATTCGGGGGGGCGAACACCGGGGAGCTGTTTTTT. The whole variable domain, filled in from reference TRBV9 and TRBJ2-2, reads DSGVTQTPKHLITATGQRVTLRCSPRSGDLSVYWYQQSLDQGLQFLIQYYNGEERAKGNILERFSAQQFPDLHSELNLSSLELGDSALYFCASTPFGGANTGELFFGEGSRLTVL.

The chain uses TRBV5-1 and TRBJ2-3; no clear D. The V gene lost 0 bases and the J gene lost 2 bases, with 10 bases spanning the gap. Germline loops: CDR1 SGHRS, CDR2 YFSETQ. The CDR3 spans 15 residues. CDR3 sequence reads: CASSLEHPHTDTQYF. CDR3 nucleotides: TGCGCCAGCAGCTTGGAACACCCTCACACAGATACGCAGTATTTT.

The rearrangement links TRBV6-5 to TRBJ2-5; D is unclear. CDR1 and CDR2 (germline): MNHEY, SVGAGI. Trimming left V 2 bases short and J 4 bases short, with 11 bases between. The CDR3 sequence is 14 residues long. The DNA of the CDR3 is TGTGCCAGCAGTTACGATCTAGTTTTAGAGACCCAGTACTTC. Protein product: CASSYDLVLETQYF.

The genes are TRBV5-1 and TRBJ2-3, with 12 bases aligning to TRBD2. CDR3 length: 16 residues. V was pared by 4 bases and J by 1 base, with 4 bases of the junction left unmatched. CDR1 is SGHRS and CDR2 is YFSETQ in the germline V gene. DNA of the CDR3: TGCGCCAGCAGCCTCGGACTAGCGGGGCGCACAGATACGCAGTATTTT. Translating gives CASSLGLAGRTDTQYF. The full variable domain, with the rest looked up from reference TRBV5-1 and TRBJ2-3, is KAGVTQTPRYLIKTRGQQVTLSCSPISGHRSVSWYQQTPGQGLQFLFEYFSETQRNKGNFPGRFSGRQFSNSRSEMNVSTLELGDSALYLCASSLGLAGRTDTQYFGPGTRLTVL.

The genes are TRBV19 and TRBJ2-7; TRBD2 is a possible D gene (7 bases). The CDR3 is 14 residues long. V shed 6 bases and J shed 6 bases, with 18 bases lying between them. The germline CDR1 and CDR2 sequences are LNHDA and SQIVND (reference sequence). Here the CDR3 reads CASRRGGGQGEQYF. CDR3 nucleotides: TGTGCCAGTAGAAGGGGAGGGGGACAAGGCGAGCAGTACTTC.

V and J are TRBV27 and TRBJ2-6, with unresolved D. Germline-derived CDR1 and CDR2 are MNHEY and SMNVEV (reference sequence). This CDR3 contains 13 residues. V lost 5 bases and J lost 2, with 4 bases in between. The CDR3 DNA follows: TGTGCCAGCAGTCCCGCTGGGGCCAACGTCCTGACTTTC. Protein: CASSPAGANVLTF.

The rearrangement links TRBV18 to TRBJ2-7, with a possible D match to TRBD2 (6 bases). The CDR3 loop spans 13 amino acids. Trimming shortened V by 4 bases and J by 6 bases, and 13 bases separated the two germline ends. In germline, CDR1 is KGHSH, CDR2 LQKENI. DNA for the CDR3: TGTGCCAGCTCACAGGGTCGGGGAGGCGAGCAGTACTTC. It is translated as CASSQGRGGEQYF.

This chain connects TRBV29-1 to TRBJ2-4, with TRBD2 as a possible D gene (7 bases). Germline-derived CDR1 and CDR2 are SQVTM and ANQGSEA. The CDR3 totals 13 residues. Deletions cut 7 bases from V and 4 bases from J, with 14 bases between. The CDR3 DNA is TGCAGCGCCGGGGGGACAATAAAAAACATTCAGTACTTC. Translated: CSAGGTIKNIQYF.